The 22 T cell receptor beta chains below were found in one sample sequenced in a study of CD8 T cells in Susac syndrome. RNA totalling roughly 0.45 to 1 ug underwent reverse transcription with random hexamers. TCRdb re-called the immunoSEQ multiplex PCR reads through MiXCR, storing one row per CDR3 protein. This sample carries 71,000 or so distinct CDR3 sequences, roughly 95% of them seen once, and the ten largest clones take 0.11%. The specimen sequenced was CD4+ T cells from PBMCs. The origin of the receptors is a human donor with multiple sclerosis.

The chain uses TRBV29-1 and TRBJ2-5; D not certain. The length of the CDR3 is 14 residues. Deletions cut 4 bases from V and 0 bases from J, with 12 bases between. Germline CDR1 reads SQVTM; CDR2 reads ANQGSEA. In DNA, the CDR3 is TGCAGCGTTGCCCCGGACGGTAACCAAGAGACCCAGTACTTC. It specifies CSVAPDGNQETQYF.

The rearrangement links TRBV12-3 or TRBV12-4 to TRBJ2-5; D is possibly TRBD2 (5 bases). CDR3 length: 13 residues. Trimming pared 3 bases from V and 6 bases from J, leaving 11 bases between. CDR3 in DNA: TGTGCCAGCAGTTTGTCCGGGATAAAGACCCAGTACTTC. Protein: CASSLSGIKTQYF.

The chain employs TRBV27 and TRBJ2-1; 9 bases line up with TRBD2. This CDR3 is 14 amino acids long. V shed 3 bases and J 12 bases; nucleotides not matched to a gene: 9. Germline CDR1 and CDR2: MNHEY and SMNVEV (reference sequence). The CDR3 bases are TGTGCCAGCAGTTTGAGGCGGGGGGGCGAAGGGCAGTTCTTC. The encoded protein is CASSLRRGGEGQFF.

This chain connects TRBV12-3 or TRBV12-4 to TRBJ2-1; D unclear. Trimming removed 2 bases at V and 8 bases at J, with 10 bases between. The CDR3 length is 13 residues. The CDR3 loop is CASSLSSTHEQFF. The CDR3 nucleotides read TGTGCCAGCAGTTTAAGTTCGACTCATGAGCAGTTCTTC.

The chain links TRBV11-2 to TRBJ2-1; 15 positions match TRBD2. Looked up from germline, CDR1 is SGHAT and CDR2 is FQNNGV. V was pared by 2 bases and J by 1 base, with 9 bases of the junction left unmatched. The CDR3 covers 20 residues. This CDR3 reads CASSLIVGLAGGPSYNEQFF. The CDR3 nucleotides read TGTGCCAGCAGCTTAATTGTAGGACTAGCGGGGGGGCCTTCCTACAATGAGCAGTTCTTC.

J is TRBJ1-4 and V is TRBV2; 10 bases match TRBD1. Germline V gene sequence: CDR1 SNHLY, CDR2 FYNNEI. The CDR3 loop spans 15 amino acids. V shed 6 bases and J 6 bases; nucleotides not matched to a gene: 7. The CDR3 nucleotides read TGTGCCAGCAGACCGAGGACAGGGGGGGATGAAAAACTGTTTTTT. It specifies CASRPRTGGDEKLFF.

The chain couples TRBV19 to TRBJ1-2, with a weak D call TRBD1 (6 bases). This CDR3 has 15 amino acids. Looked up from germline, CDR1 is LNHDA and CDR2 is SQIVND (reference sequence). Trimming cost V 1 base and J 2 bases, with 11 bases left between them. The CDR3 coding sequence is TGTGCCAGTAGTATAGCGAGGACAGAAAACTATGGCTACACCTTC. Its translation: CASSIARTENYGYTF.

J is TRBJ1-2 and V is TRBV19; the D gene is possibly TRBD1 (6 bases). The germline CDR1 and CDR2 sequences are LNHDA and SQIVND (reference sequence). Between the trimmed V and J ends, which lost 5 bases and 8 bases, there was a span of 15 bases. This CDR3 has 13 amino acids. CDR3 protein: CASSPTQQGGYTF. The CDR3 bases are TGTGCCAGTAGTCCAACCCAACAGGGAGGCTACACCTTC.

This clonotype has more than one count but fewer than ten. The J gene is TRBJ2-3, the V gene TRBV12-3 or TRBV12-4; 7 nucleotides agree with TRBD1. Trimming took 5 bases from V and 4 from J; bases not matched to a gene: 3. The CDR3 runs to 13 residues. The CDR3 coding sequence is TGTGCCAGCAGTAGGGGGCAAGCAGATACGCAGTATTTT. It is translated as CASSRGQADTQYF.

J is TRBJ1-2 and V is TRBV12-3 or TRBV12-4, with 7 bases lining up with TRBD1. With V trimmed by 2 bases and J by 3 bases, 6 bases remained unmatched. The CDR3 is 15 residues long. Written as DNA, the CDR3 is TGTGCCAGCAGTTTACTAGGAGGGGGCGACTATGGCTACACCTTC. This codes for CASSLLGGGDYGYTF.

The V call is TRBV30, the J call TRBJ2-2; D is possibly TRBD2 (5 bases). In germline, CDR1 is GTSNPN, CDR2 SVGIG (reference sequence). V lost 4 bases to trimming and J lost 7 bases, with 10 bases between them. This CDR3 spans 12 amino acids. Here the CDR3 reads CAWTGEHGELFF. The CDR3 nucleotides are TGTGCCTGGACCGGGGAACACGGGGAGCTGTTTTTT.

The V call is TRBV6-1, the J call TRBJ2-5; 12 bases are shared with TRBD2. Trimming took 5 bases from V and 5 from J; bases not matched to a gene: 6. The CDR3 is made up of 15 amino acids. From germline, CDR1 is MNHNS and CDR2 SASEGT. CDR3 in DNA: TGTGCCAGCAGTACCCCTAGCGGGGGGGACGAGACCCAGTACTTC. Its translation is CASSTPSGGDETQYF.

V usage is TRBV9 and J usage is TRBJ1-5, with TRBD1 matching over 8 bases. The CDR3 covers 15 residues. V trimming: 1 base; J trimming: 4 bases; junction bases outside the gene matches: 4. Germline values: CDR1 SGDLS, CDR2 YYNGEE. CDR3 coding DNA: TGTGCCAGCAGCGTATCAGGGGGCCAGAATCAGCCCCAGCATTTT. Protein: CASSVSGGQNQPQHF.

V gene TRBV20-1 combines with J gene TRBJ2-7; D remains ambiguous. Germline assignment: CDR1 DFQATT and CDR2 SNEGSKA (reference sequence). The CDR3 runs to 13 residues. V was cut by 3 bases and J by 4 bases, with 13 bases left in between. In DNA, the CDR3 is TGCAGTGCTAGTTTCTGGCTGGGGTACGAGCAGTACTTC. Protein: CSASFWLGYEQYF.

The genes are TRBV4-2 and TRBJ1-1; D gene ambiguous. There are 16 residues in the CDR3. Germline-derived CDR1 and CDR2 are LGHNA and YNFKEQ. Trimming took 2 bases from V and 0 from J, leaving 13 bases between them. Here the CDR3 DNA reads TGTGCCAGCAGCCAATCGAGTTCATCCCTGAACACTGAAGCTTTCTTT. This gives the protein CASSQSSSSLNTEAFF.

The chain couples TRBV27 to TRBJ2-2; D not resolved. The CDR3 length is 14 residues. From germline, CDR1 is MNHEY and CDR2 SMNVEV (reference sequence). V was pared by 3 bases and J by 0 bases, with 5 bases between. CDR3 coding DNA: TGTGCCAGCAGTTTTGCGCCGAACACCGGGGAGCTGTTTTTT. It specifies CASSFAPNTGELFF.

The chain uses TRBV29-1 and TRBJ1-1; D is uncertain. Germline V gene data show CDR1 as SQVTM and CDR2 as ANQGSEA. V lost 4 bases to trimming and J lost 10 bases, with 13 bases between them. The CDR3 runs 11 residues. Here the CDR3 reads CSVVVRRGAFF. In nucleotides, the CDR3 is TGCAGCGTTGTGGTAAGGCGGGGAGCTTTCTTT.

J is TRBJ2-3 and V is TRBV5-1; TRBD1 aligns across 9 bases. Germline V gene lookup returns CDR1 SGHRS and CDR2 YFSETQ. With V trimmed by 4 bases and J by 6 bases, 3 bases remained unmatched. This CDR3 region has 13 residues. CDR3 sequence reads: CASSAQGADTQYF. The CDR3 DNA reads TGCGCCAGCAGCGCACAGGGGGCTGATACGCAGTATTTT.

This clonotype was observed a handful of times. Its ends do not fully match the called genes, so a read error is possible. V usage is TRBV4-1 and J usage is TRBJ1-6; D perhaps matches TRBD1 (5 bases). The CDR3 loop spans 12 amino acids. The V gene's germline CDR1 is MGHRA and CDR2 YSYEKL. DNA for the CDR3: TGCGCCAGCAGCCAGGGACTTTACCCCCTCCATTTT. Encoded protein: CASSQGLYPLHF.

The chain couples TRBV4-1 to TRBJ2-1; 11 bases map to TRBD2. V dropped 4 bases and J dropped 4; count of bases not matched to a gene: 6. The germline gives CDR1 MGHRA, CDR2 YSYEKL. This CDR3 region has 16 residues. CDR3 nucleotide sequence: TGCGCCAGCAGCCGGAATAGCGGGGGGGCTTACAATGAGCAGTTCTTC. Its protein is CASSRNSGGAYNEQFF.

The chain combines TRBV11-3 with TRBJ2-5; unclear D gene. With 5 bases removed from V and 3 bases from J, the gap between germline ends came to 10 bases. Germline-derived CDR1 and CDR2 are SGHNT and YENEEA. This CDR3 has 13 residues. As DNA, the CDR3 is TGTGCCAGCAGCGCCTACAGAGAAGAGACCCAGTACTTC. Its protein is CASSAYREETQYF.

The chain links TRBV19 to TRBJ2-6; 7 bases line up with TRBD1. The V and J ends lost 11 bases and 0 bases, in that order; junction bases with no gene match: 10. In germline, CDR1 is LNHDA, CDR2 SQIVND (reference sequence). CDR3 length: 16 amino acids. The CDR3 DNA reads TGTGCCTGCGCCCCGGGACAGCTCTCTGGGGCCAACGTCCTGACTTTC. Its protein product is CACAPGQLSGANVLTF. Full variable domain (missing parts from reference TRBV19 and TRBJ2-6): DGGITQSPKYLFRKEGQNVTLSCEQNLNHDAMYWYRQDPGQGLRLIYYSQIVNDFQKGDIAEGYSVSREKKESFPLTVTSAQKNPTAFYLCACAPGQLSGANVLTFGAGSRLTVL.